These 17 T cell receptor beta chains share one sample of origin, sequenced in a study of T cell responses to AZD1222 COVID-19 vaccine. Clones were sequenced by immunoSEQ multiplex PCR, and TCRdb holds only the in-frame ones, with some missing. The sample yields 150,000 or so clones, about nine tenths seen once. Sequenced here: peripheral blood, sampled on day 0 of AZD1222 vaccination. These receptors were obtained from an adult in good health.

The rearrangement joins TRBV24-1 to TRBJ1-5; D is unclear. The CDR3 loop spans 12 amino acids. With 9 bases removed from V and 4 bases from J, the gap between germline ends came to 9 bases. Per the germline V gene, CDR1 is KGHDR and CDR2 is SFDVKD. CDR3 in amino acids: CATQDTNQPQHF. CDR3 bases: TGTGCCACCCAAGACACAAATCAGCCCCAGCATTTT.

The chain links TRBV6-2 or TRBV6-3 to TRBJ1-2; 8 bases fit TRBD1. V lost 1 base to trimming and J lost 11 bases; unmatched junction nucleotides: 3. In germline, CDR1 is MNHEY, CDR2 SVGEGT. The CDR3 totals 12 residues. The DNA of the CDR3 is TGTGCCAGCAGTTACTACCAGGGGGCTTACACCTTC. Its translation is CASSYYQGAYTF.

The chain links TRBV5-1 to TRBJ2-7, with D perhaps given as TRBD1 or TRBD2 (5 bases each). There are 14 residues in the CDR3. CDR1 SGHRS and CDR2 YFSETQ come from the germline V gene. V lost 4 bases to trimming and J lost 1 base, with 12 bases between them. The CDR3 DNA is TGCGCCAGCAGCATCCCAGGGAGATCCTACGAGCAGTACTTC. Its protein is CASSIPGRSYEQYF. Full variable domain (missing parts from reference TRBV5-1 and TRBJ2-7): KAGVTQTPRYLIKTRGQQVTLSCSPISGHRSVSWYQQTPGQGLQFLFEYFSETQRNKGNFPGRFSGRQFSNSRSEMNVSTLELGDSALYLCASSIPGRSYEQYFGPGTRLTVT.

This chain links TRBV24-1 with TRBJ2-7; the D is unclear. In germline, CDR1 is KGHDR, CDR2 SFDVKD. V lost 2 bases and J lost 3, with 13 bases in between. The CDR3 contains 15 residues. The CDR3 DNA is TGTGCCACCAGTGATTCCCGTGGGCGGATCTACGAGCAGTACTTC. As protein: CATSDSRGRIYEQYF.

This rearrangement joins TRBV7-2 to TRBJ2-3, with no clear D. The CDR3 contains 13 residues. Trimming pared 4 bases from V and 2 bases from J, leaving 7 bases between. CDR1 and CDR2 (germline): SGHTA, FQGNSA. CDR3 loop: CASSYHSTDTQYF. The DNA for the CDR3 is TGTGCCAGCAGCTACCACTCCACAGATACGCAGTATTTT.

This CDR3 reads CASSYDGLLSGELFF. The CDR3 DNA sequence: TGTGCCAGCAGTTACGACGGGTTGTTGTCCGGGGAGCTGTTTTTT. The V gene is TRBV6-2 or TRBV6-3, the J gene TRBJ2-2; D is unresolved. Trimming took off 2 bases at V and 6 bases at J, with 13 bases between the two ends. The CDR3 runs 15 residues. Germline CDR1 MNHEY, CDR2 SVGEGT.

CDR3 sequence (DNA): TGTGCCAGCAGCTCAGGGGGCGCGGACTATGGCTACACCTTC. As protein: CASSSGGADYGYTF. The gene calls are TRBV7-9 and TRBJ1-2; 8 bases map to TRBD1. CDR3 length: 14 residues. The ends lost 4 bases at V and 3 bases at J; junction bases unmatched: 4. The V gene's germline CDR1 is SEHNR and CDR2 FQNEAQ (reference sequence).

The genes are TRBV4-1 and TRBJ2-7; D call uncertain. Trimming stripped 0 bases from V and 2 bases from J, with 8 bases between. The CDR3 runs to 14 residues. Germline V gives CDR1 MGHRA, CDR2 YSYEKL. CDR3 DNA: TGCGCCAGCAGCCAAGATAGGCTCCCCTACGAGCAGTACTTC. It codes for CASSQDRLPYEQYF.

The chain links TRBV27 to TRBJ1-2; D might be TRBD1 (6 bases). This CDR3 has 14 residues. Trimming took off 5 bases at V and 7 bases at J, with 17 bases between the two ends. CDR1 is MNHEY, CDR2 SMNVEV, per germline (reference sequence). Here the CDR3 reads CASSPLWGAVGYTF. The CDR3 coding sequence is TGTGCCAGCAGTCCCCTCTGGGGGGCGGTTGGCTACACCTTC.

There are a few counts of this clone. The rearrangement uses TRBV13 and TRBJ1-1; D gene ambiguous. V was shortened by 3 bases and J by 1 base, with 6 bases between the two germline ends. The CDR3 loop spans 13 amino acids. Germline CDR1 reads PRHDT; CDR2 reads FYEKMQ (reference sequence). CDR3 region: CASSLRRNTEAFF. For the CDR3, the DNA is TGTGCCAGCAGCTTGAGACGGAACACTGAAGCTTTCTTT.

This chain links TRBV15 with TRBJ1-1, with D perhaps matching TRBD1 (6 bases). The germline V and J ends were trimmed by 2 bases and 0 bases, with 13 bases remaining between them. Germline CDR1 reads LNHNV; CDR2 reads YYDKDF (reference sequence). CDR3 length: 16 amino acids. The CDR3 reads CATSRLRQALNTEAFF. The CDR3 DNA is TGTGCCACCAGCAGACTAAGACAGGCGCTGAACACTGAAGCTTTCTTT. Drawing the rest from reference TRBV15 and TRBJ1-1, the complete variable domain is DAMVIQNPRYQVTQFGKPVTLSCSQTLNHNVMYWYQQKSSQAPKLLFHYYDKDFNNEADTPDNFQSRRPNTSFCFLDIRSPGLGDTAMYLCATSRLRQALNTEAFFGQGTRLTVV.

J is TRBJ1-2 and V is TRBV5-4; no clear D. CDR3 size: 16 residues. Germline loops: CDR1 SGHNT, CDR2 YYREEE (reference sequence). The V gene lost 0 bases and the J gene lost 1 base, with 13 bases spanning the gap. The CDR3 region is CASSLGRTNLNYGYTF. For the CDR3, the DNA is TGTGCCAGCAGCTTGGGACGGACTAACCTTAACTATGGCTACACCTTC.

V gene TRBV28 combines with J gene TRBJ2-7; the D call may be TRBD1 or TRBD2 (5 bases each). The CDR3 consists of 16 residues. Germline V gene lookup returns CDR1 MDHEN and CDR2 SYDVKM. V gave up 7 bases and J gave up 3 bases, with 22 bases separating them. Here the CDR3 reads CASNTIRDGGSYEQYF. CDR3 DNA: TGTGCCAGCAATACTATCCGGGACGGTGGCAGCTACGAGCAGTACTTC.

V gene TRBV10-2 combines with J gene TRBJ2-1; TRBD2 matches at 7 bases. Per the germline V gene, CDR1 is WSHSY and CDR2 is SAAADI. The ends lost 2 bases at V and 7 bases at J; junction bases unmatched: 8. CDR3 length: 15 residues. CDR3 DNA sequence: TGCGCCAGCAGTGAGAGGACGGGGGGAGGAAATGAGCAGTTCTTC. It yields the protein CASSERTGGGNEQFF.

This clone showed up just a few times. The CDR3 DNA reads TGTGCCAGCAGTTACTCGGAAGGGGGTAATGAAAAACTGTTTTTT. It is translated as CASSYSEGGNEKLFF. The chain couples TRBV6-5 to TRBJ1-4, with D possibly being TRBD1 (6 bases). This CDR3 has 15 amino acids. Germline V gene sequence: CDR1 MNHEY, CDR2 SVGAGI. Trimming left V 0 bases short and J 4 bases short, with 9 bases between.

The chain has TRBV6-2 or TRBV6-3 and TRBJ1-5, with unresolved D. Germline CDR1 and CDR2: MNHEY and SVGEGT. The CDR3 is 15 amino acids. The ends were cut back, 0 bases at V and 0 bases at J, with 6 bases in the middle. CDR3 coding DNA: TGTGCCAGCAGTTACTCCCGAGATAGCAATCAGCCCCAGCATTTT. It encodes CASSYSRDSNQPQHF.

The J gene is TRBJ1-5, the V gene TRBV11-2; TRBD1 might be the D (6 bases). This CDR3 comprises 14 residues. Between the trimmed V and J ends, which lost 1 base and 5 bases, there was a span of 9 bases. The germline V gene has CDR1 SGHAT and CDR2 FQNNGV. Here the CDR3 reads CASSLAGVDQPQHF. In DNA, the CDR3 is TGTGCCAGCAGCTTAGCAGGGGTGGATCAGCCCCAGCATTTT.